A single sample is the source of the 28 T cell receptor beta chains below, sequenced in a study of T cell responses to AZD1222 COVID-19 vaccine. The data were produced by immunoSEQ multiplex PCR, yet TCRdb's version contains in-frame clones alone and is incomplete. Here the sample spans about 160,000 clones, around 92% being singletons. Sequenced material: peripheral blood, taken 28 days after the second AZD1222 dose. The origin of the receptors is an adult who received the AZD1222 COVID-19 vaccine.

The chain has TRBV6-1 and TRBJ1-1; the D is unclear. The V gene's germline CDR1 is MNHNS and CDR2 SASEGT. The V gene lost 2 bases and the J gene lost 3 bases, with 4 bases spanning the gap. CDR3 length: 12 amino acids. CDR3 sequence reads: CASSETYTEAFF. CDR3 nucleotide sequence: TGTGCCAGCAGTGAAACGTACACTGAAGCTTTCTTT.

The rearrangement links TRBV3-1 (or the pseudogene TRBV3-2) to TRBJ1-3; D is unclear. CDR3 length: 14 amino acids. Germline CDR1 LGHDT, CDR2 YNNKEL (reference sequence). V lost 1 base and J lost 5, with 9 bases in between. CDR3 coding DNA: TGTGCCAGCAGCCAAGGGGCTGTAAGAAACACCATATATTTT. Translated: CASSQGAVRNTIYF.

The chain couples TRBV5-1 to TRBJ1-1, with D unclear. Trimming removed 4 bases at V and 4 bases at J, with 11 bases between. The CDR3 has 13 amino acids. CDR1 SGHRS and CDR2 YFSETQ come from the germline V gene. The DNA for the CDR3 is TGCGCCAGCAGCCTGACCGGCGTCACTGAAGCTTTCTTT. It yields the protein CASSLTGVTEAFF.

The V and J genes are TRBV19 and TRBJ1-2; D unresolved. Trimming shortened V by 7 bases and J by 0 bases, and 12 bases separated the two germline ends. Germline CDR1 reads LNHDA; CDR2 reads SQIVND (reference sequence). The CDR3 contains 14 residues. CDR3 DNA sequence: TGTGCCAGTACCCCAGTCTCAGCTAACTATGGCTACACCTTC. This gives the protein CASTPVSANYGYTF.

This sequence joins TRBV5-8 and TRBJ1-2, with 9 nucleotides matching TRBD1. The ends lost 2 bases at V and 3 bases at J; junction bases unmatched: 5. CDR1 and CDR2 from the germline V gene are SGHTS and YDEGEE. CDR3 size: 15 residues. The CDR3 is CASSFAGQGYYGYTF. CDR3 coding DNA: TGTGCCAGCAGCTTCGCGGGACAGGGATACTATGGCTACACCTTC.

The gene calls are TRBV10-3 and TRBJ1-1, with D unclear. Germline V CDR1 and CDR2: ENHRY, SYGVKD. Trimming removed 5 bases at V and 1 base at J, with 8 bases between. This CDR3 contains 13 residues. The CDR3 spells CAISTSGNTEAFF. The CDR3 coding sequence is TGTGCCATCAGTACGTCCGGGAACACTGAAGCTTTCTTT.

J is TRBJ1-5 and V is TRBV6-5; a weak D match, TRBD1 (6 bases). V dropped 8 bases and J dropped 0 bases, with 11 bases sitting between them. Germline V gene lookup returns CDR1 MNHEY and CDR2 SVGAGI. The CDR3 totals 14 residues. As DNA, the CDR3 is TGTGCCAGCTCGGACAGTTATAGCAATCAGCCCCAGCATTTT. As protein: CASSDSYSNQPQHF.

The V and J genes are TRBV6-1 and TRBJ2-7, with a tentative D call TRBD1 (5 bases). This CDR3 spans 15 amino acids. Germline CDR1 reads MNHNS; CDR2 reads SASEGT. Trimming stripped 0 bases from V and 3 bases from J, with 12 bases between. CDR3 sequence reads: CASSEASAGFYEQYF. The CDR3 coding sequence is TGTGCCAGCAGTGAAGCGTCGGCAGGGTTCTACGAGCAGTACTTC.

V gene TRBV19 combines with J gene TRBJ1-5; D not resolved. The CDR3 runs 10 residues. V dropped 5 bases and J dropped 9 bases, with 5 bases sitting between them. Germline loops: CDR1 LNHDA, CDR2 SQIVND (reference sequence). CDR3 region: CASSPSPQHF. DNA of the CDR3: TGTGCCAGTAGTCCCTCGCCCCAGCATTTT.

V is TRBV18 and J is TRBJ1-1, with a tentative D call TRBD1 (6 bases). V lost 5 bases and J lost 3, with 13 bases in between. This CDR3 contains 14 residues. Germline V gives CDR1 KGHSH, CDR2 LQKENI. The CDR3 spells CASSSKQGYTEAFF. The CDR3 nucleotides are TGTGCCAGCTCATCGAAACAGGGATACACTGAAGCTTTCTTT.

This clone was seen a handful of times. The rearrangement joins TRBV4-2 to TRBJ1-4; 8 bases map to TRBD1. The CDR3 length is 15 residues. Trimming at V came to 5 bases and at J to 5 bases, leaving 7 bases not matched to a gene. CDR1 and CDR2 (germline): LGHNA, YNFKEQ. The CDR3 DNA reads TGTGCCAGCAGCATTCAGGACAGGGCCAATGAAAAACTGTTTTTT. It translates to CASSIQDRANEKLFF.

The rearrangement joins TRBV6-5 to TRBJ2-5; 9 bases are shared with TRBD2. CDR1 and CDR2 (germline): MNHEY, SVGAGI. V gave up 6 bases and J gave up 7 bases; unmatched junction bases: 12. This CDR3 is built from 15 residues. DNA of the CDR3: TGTGCCAGCAGCGACCCTTCCCGCGGGAGGGCGACCCAGTACTTC. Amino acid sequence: CASSDPSRGRATQYF.

CDR3 protein: CASSLDWGGPGYEQYF. For the CDR3, the DNA is TGTGCCAGCAGCTTAGATTGGGGGGGTCCAGGTTACGAGCAGTACTTC. The chain joins TRBV11-2 to TRBJ2-7; TRBD2 aligns across 7 bases. Germline V gene lookup returns CDR1 SGHAT and CDR2 FQNNGV. The CDR3 length is 16 residues. Trimming at V came to 0 bases and at J to 4 bases, leaving 9 bases not matched to a gene. The entire variable domain, with the rest obtained from reference TRBV11-2 and TRBJ2-7, is as follows: EAGVAQSPRYKIIEKRQSVAFWCNPISGHATLYWYQQILGQGPKLLIQFQNNGVVDDSQLPKDRFSAERLKGVDSTLKIQPAKLEDSAVYLCASSLDWGGPGYEQYFGPGTRLTVT.

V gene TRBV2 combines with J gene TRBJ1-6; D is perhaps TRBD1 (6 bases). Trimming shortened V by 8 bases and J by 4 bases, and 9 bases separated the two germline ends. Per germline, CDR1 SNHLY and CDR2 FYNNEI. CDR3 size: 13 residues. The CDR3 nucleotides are TGTGCCAGCTCACAGGGTTATAATTCACCCCTCCACTTT. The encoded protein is CASSQGYNSPLHF.

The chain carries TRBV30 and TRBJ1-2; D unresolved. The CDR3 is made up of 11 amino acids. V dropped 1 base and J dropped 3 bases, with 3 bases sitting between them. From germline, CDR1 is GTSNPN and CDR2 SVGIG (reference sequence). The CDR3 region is CAWSAHYGYTF. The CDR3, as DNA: TGTGCCTGGAGTGCTCACTATGGCTACACCTTC.

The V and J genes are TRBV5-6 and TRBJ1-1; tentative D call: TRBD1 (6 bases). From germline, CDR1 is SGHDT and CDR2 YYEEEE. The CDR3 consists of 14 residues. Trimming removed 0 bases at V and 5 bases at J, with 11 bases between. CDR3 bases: TGTGCCAGCAGCTTGGTCGGGGGGGCGACTGAAGCTTTCTTT. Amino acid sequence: CASSLVGGATEAFF.

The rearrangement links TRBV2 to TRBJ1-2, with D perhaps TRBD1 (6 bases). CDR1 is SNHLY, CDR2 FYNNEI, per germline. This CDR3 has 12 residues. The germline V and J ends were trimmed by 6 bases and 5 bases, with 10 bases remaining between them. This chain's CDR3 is CASRGTMYGYTF. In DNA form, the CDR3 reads TGTGCCAGCAGGGGGACAATGTATGGCTACACCTTC.

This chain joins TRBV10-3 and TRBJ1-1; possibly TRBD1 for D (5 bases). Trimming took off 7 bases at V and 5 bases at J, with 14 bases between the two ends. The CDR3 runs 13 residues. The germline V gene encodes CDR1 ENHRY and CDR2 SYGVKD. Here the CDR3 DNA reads TGTGCCATCACCGGGACGCTGGGGACTGAAGCTTTCTTT. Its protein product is CAITGTLGTEAFF.

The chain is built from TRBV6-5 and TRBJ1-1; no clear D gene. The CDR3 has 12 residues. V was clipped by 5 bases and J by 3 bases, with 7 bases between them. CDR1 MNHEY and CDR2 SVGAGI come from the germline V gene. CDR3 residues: CASSHPDTEAFF. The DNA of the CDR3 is TGTGCCAGCAGTCACCCGGACACTGAAGCTTTCTTT.

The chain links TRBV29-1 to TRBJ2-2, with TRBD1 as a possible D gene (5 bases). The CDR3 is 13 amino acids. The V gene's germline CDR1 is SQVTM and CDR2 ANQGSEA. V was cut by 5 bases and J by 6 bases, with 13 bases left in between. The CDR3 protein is CSVLGQGAGELFF. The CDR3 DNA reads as TGCAGCGTTTTGGGTCAGGGCGCCGGGGAGCTGTTTTTT.

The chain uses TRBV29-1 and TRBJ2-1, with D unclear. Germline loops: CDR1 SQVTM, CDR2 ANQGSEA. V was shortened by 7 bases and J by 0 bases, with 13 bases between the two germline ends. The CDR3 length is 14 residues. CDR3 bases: TGCAGCGGGAAAGACACCACCTCCTACAATGAGCAGTTCTTC. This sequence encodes CSGKDTTSYNEQFF.

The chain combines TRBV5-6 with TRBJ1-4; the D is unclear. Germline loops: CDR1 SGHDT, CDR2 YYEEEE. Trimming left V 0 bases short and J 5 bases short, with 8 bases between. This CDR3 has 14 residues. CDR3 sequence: CASSLGHPNEKLFF. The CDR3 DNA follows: TGTGCCAGCAGCTTGGGGCACCCGAATGAAAAACTGTTTTTT.

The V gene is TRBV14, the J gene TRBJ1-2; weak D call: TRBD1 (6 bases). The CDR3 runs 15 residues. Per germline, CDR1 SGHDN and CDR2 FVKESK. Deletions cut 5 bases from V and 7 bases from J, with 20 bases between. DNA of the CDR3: TGTGCCAGCAGCTTAGGATTACCAGGGGCGGTTGGCTACACCTTC. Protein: CASSLGLPGAVGYTF.

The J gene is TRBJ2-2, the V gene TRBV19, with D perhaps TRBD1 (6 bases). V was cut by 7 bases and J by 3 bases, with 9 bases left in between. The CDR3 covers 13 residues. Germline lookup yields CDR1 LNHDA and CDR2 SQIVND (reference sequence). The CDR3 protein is CASNNRDTGELFF. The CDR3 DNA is TGTGCCAGTAATAACAGGGACACCGGGGAGCTGTTTTTT.

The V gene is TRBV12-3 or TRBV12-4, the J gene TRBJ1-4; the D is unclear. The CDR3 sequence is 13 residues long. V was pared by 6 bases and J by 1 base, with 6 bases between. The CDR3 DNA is TGTGCCAGCAGGGCCAAAACTAATGAAAAACTGTTTTTT. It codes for CASRAKTNEKLFF.

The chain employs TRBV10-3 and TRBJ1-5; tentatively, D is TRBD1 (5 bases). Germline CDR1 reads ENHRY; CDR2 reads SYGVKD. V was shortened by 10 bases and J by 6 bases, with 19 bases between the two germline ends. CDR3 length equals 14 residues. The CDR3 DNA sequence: TGTGCCACCCAATCCGGGACCGGGTTTCAGCCCCAGCATTTT. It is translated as CATQSGTGFQPQHF.

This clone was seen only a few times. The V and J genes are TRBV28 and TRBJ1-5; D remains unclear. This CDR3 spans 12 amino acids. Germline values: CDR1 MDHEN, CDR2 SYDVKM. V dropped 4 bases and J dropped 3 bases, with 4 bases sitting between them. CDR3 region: CASSSNNQPQHF. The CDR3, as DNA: TGTGCCAGCAGTTCTAACAATCAGCCCCAGCATTTT.

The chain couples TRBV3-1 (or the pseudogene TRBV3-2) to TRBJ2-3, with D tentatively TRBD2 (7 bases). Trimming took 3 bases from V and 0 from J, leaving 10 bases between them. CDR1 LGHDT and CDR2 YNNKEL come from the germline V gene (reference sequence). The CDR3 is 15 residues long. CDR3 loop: CASSHRGGSTDTQYF. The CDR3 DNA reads TGTGCCAGCAGCCACAGGGGAGGGAGCACAGATACGCAGTATTTT.